Listed here are 22 T cell receptor beta chains from one sample, sequenced in a study of blood T cell repertoires in COVID-19. Assay: immunoSEQ multiplex PCR; the TCRdb copy retains only in-frame clones and omits some. The sample records 140,000 to 150,000 clones, over 75% being singletons. Sequencing used peripheral blood. Every receptor here comes from a human donor in a cohort sampled during active COVID-19.

This clone is a singleton in its sample. V and J are TRBV6-5 and TRBJ1-5; 9 bases agree with TRBD1. Trimming removed 4 bases from V and 1 base from J; junction bases left unmatched: 5. Germline V gives CDR1 MNHEY, CDR2 SVGAGI. The length of the CDR3 is 16 residues. The CDR3 reads CASSLRTGVSNQPQHF. The CDR3 DNA sequence: TGTGCCAGCAGTTTACGGACAGGGGTAAGCAATCAGCCCCAGCATTTT.

V is TRBV7-9 and J is TRBJ1-2, with D unresolved. V gave up 4 bases and J gave up 8 bases, with 14 bases separating them. Germline CDR1 SEHNR, CDR2 FQNEAQ (reference sequence). This CDR3 is built from 13 residues. The chain's CDR3 is CASSSTVEGGYTF. CDR3 nucleotides: TGTGCCAGCAGCTCAACAGTGGAGGGAGGCTACACCTTC.

The CDR3 sequence: CASSTFLGGSTDTQYF. CDR3 nucleotides: TGTGCCAGTAGTACTTTTTTGGGGGGGAGCACAGATACGCAGTATTTT. The chain recombines TRBV19 with TRBJ2-3; 7 nucleotides match TRBD2. The germline V gene encodes CDR1 LNHDA and CDR2 SQIVND (reference sequence). The CDR3 sequence is 16 residues long. Trimming removed 4 bases from V and 0 bases from J; junction bases left unmatched: 7. The complete variable domain, with remaining parts taken from reference TRBV19 and TRBJ2-3, reads DGGITQSPKYLFRKEGQNVTLSCEQNLNHDAMYWYRQDPGQGLRLIYYSQIVNDFQKGDIAEGYSVSREKKESFPLTVTSAQKNPTAFYLCASSTFLGGSTDTQYFGPGTRLTVL.

The chain links TRBV28 to TRBJ1-2; the D gene is possibly TRBD1 (6 bases). Germline loops: CDR1 MDHEN, CDR2 SYDVKM. CDR3 length: 14 residues. V was cut by 8 bases and J by 9 bases, with 22 bases left in between. The CDR3 is CASVATGTIARYTF. CDR3 nucleotide sequence: TGTGCCAGCGTTGCTACCGGGACAATCGCCCGCTACACCTTC.

DNA for the CDR3: TGTGCCACCAGCAGAGAGCGGGGACAGGGCTTAGACACCATATATTTT. This translates into CATSRERGQGLDTIYF. The J gene is TRBJ1-3, the V gene TRBV15; 9 bases align to TRBD1. Looked up from germline, CDR1 is LNHNV and CDR2 is YYDKDF (reference sequence). J lost 8 bases, V lost 0 bases, and 8 bases had no gene match. The CDR3 has 16 residues.

The V call is TRBV29-1, the J call TRBJ2-3; 8 nucleotides align to TRBD1. This CDR3 is 12 amino acids long. Germline CDR1 and CDR2: SQVTM and ANQGSEA. With 4 bases clipped from V and 9 bases from J, the junction kept 6 bases outside the gene matches. The CDR3 loop is CSVGQGRMTQYF. In DNA form, the CDR3 reads TGCAGCGTTGGACAGGGGAGGATGACGCAGTATTTT.

The V call is TRBV11-3, the J call TRBJ2-1; D perhaps matches TRBD2 (5 bases). This CDR3 spans 12 amino acids. CDR1 is SGHNT and CDR2 is YENEEA in the germline V gene. The V gene lost 1 base and the J gene lost 10 bases, with 8 bases spanning the gap. CDR3 loop: CASSLGEGEQFF. CDR3 coding DNA: TGTGCCAGCAGCTTAGGAGAGGGAGAGCAGTTCTTC.

This clone was found once. The rearrangement uses TRBV3-1 (or the pseudogene TRBV3-2) and TRBJ1-2; a weak D match, TRBD1 (5 bases). This CDR3 has 16 residues. V dropped 10 bases and J dropped 2 bases, with 23 bases sitting between them. Germline lookup yields CDR1 LGHDT and CDR2 YNNKEL (reference sequence). The CDR3 DNA reads as TGTGCCACCCACAACACACAACAGGCTAGGAACTATGGCTACACCTTC. It is translated as CATHNTQQARNYGYTF.

The V and J genes are TRBV11-2 and TRBJ2-2, with 8 bases identical to TRBD2. Germline trimming cut 2 bases from V and 2 bases from J; bases unmatched to any gene: 1. The CDR3 contains 15 residues. In germline, CDR1 is SGHAT, CDR2 FQNNGV. The CDR3 sequence: CASSLSGGNTGELFF. In DNA form, the CDR3 reads TGTGCCAGCAGCTTAAGCGGGGGCAACACCGGGGAGCTGTTTTTT.

This clone was seen a few times. J is TRBJ1-5 and V is TRBV6-6; D not certain. Deletions cut 3 bases from V and 4 bases from J, with 10 bases between. The CDR3 runs to 14 residues. Germline V gene lookup returns CDR1 MNHNY and CDR2 SVGAGI (reference sequence). This chain's CDR3 is CASSYAPGNQPQHF. For the CDR3, the DNA is TGTGCCAGCAGTTATGCGCCGGGGAATCAGCCCCAGCATTTT.

The chain combines TRBV27 with TRBJ1-4; D unresolved. Germline loops: CDR1 MNHEY, CDR2 SMNVEV (reference sequence). Trimming pared 5 bases from V and 11 bases from J, leaving 21 bases between. The CDR3 loop spans 15 amino acids. This CDR3 is CASSTIAPSQSKLFF. In nucleotides, the CDR3 is TGTGCCAGCAGTACTATAGCCCCCTCCCAGTCGAAACTGTTTTTT.

This clone was detected once. The chain combines TRBV30 with TRBJ2-5, with a tentative D call TRBD2 (5 bases). Germline CDR1 and CDR2: GTSNPN and SVGIG (reference sequence). V lost 2 bases, J lost 5 bases, and 12 bases lay in between. This CDR3 contains 13 residues. CDR3 in DNA: TGTGCCTGGAGTATAGGTTGGGAGGAGACCCAGTACTTC. The encoded protein is CAWSIGWEETQYF.

The chain has TRBV5-6 and TRBJ2-2; D possibly corresponds to TRBD2 (5 bases). Trimming shortened V by 2 bases and J by 4 bases, and 12 bases separated the two germline ends. Germline assignment: CDR1 SGHDT and CDR2 YYEEEE. This CDR3 has 15 residues. Here the CDR3 reads CASSFWASRTGELFF. The CDR3 nucleotides are TGTGCCAGCAGCTTTTGGGCTAGCCGCACCGGGGAGCTGTTTTTT. Together with reference TRBV5-6 and TRBJ2-2, the CDR3 gives the full variable domain: DAGVTQSPTHLIKTRGQQVTLRCSPKSGHDTVSWYQQALGQGPQFIFQYYEEEERQRGNFPDRFSGHQFPNYSSELNVNALLLGDSALYLCASSFWASRTGELFFGEGSRLTVL.

This chain uses TRBV2 with TRBJ1-1; TRBD1 matches at 8 bases. The CDR3 consists of 15 residues. Germline CDR1 reads SNHLY; CDR2 reads FYNNEI. The ends lost 6 bases at V and 4 bases at J; junction bases unmatched: 10. As DNA, the CDR3 is TGTGCCAGCAGATTTATACAGGGGGGGGGCACTGAAGCTTTCTTT. The encoded protein is CASRFIQGGGTEAFF.

The rearrangement uses TRBV25-1 and TRBJ2-6; 7 bases agree with TRBD2. The CDR3 is 15 amino acids. Germline CDR1 MGHDK, CDR2 SYGVNS. Losses at the gene ends were 6 bases for V and 4 bases for J; bases not matched to a gene: 6. The CDR3, as DNA: TGTGCCAGCAGCCCCGCGGGAGCCGGGGCCAACGTCCTGACTTTC. Protein: CASSPAGAGANVLTF.

V gene TRBV11-3 combines with J gene TRBJ1-2; 9 nucleotides match TRBD1. Germline trimming cut 4 bases from V and 8 bases from J; bases unmatched to any gene: 17. The V gene's germline CDR1 is SGHNT and CDR2 YENEEA. This CDR3 is built from 17 residues. The CDR3 DNA reads TGTGCCAGCAGCTCCGGGACAGGGCACTCTGTTGTGGAGGGCTACACCTTC. Translation gives CASSSGTGHSVVEGYTF. Full variable domain (missing parts from reference TRBV11-3 and TRBJ1-2): EAGVVQSPRYKIIEKKQPVAFWCNPISGHNTLYWYLQNLGQGPELLIRYENEEAVDDSQLPKDRFSAERLKGVDSTLKIQPAELGDSAVYLCASSSGTGHSVVEGYTFGSGTRLTVV.

The chain joins TRBV7-2 to TRBJ1-1, with TRBD1 matching 7 bases. The germline CDR1 and CDR2 sequences are SGHTA and FQGNSA. The length of the CDR3 is 13 residues. J was trimmed by 11 bases and V by 4 bases; bases with no gene match: 10. The CDR3 spells CASSSTGIEGAFF. The CDR3 nucleotides read TGTGCCAGCAGCTCGACAGGGATAGAGGGGGCTTTCTTT.

The chain combines TRBV24-1 with TRBJ2-3, with TRBD1 as a possible D gene (7 bases). Germline assignment: CDR1 KGHDR and CDR2 SFDVKD. Trimming shortened V by 6 bases and J by 0 bases, and 12 bases separated the two germline ends. CDR3 length: 15 residues. Written as DNA, the CDR3 is TGTGCCACCAGTTTGGGGGGACAGAGCACAGATACGCAGTATTTT. It translates to CATSLGGQSTDTQYF.

As concerns this clone: Other nucleotide sequences from this sample produce the same CDR3. The chain joins TRBV25-1 to TRBJ2-6; maybe TRBD1 (5 bases). V gave up 1 base and J gave up 4 bases, with 8 bases separating them. The germline V gene encodes CDR1 MGHDK and CDR2 SYGVNS. The CDR3 sequence is 15 residues long. Here the CDR3 reads CASSESGSGANVLTF. CDR3 nucleotides: TGTGCCAGCAGTGAATCAGGGTCCGGGGCCAACGTCCTGACTTTC. Using reference TRBV25-1 and TRBJ2-6 for the parts outside the CDR3, the full variable domain is EADIYQTPRYLVIGTGKKITLECSQTMGHDKMYWYQQDPGMELHLIHYSYGVNSTEKGDLSSESTVSRIRTEHFPLTLESARPSHTSQYLCASSESGSGANVLTFGAGSRLTVL.

This rearrangement joins TRBV18 to TRBJ1-2; weak D call: TRBD1 (6 bases). The germline V and J ends were trimmed by 5 bases and 7 bases, with 17 bases remaining between them. Germline V gene lookup returns CDR1 KGHSH and CDR2 LQKENI. This CDR3 has 14 residues. The CDR3 coding sequence is TGTGCCAGCTCAAATCGGGACATAGTCCGTGGCTACACCTTC. It codes for CASSNRDIVRGYTF. Looking up the rest from reference TRBV18 and TRBJ1-2 gives the full variable domain: NAGVMQNPRHLVRRRGQEARLRCSPMKGHSHVYWYRQLPEEGLKFMVYLQKENIIDESGMPKERFSAEFPKEGPSILRIQQVVRGDSAAYFCASSNRDIVRGYTFGSGTRLTVV.

The rearrangement joins TRBV4-3 to TRBJ2-6; D possibly corresponds to TRBD2 (5 bases). The CDR3 sequence is 15 residues long. V was shortened by 4 bases and J by 0 bases, with 7 bases between the two germline ends. Looked up from germline, CDR1 is LGHNA and CDR2 is YSLEER. CDR3 residues: CASSPSGSGANVLTF. CDR3 in DNA: TGCGCCAGCAGCCCCAGCGGCTCTGGGGCCAACGTCCTGACTTTC.

The chain couples TRBV6-2 or TRBV6-3 to TRBJ2-7; D not resolved. CDR3 length: 13 residues. With 2 bases removed from V and 2 bases from J, the gap between germline ends came to 7 bases. Germline values: CDR1 MNHEY, CDR2 SVGEGT. The CDR3 spells CASSYRLPYEQYV. The CDR3 nucleotides read TGTGCCAGCAGTTACCGACTGCCCTACGAGCAGTACGTC.